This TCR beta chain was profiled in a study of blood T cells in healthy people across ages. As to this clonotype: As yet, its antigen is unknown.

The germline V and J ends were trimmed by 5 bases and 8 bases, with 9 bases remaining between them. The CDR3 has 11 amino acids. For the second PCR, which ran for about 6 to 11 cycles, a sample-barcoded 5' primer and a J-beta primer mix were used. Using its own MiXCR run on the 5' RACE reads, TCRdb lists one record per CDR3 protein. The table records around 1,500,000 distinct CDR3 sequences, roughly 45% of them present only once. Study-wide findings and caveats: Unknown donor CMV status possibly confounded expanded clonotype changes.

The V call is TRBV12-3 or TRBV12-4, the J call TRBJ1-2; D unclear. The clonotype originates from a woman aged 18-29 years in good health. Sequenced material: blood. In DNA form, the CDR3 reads TGTGCCAGCAGTCGTGTTAGGGGCTACACCTTC. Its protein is CASSRVRGYTF.